The source of this TCR beta chain is a study of technical replicates of blood from a handful of donors. The repertoire was sequenced with immunoSEQ multiplex PCR; TCRdb's copy has only in-frame clones and lacks some. The data contain about 80,000 clones, about 86% of them singletons. Germline-derived CDR1 and CDR2 are GTSNPN and SVGIG (reference sequence). CDR3 length: 15 residues. The V and J ends lost 3 bases and 0 bases, in that order; junction bases with no gene match: 4. The J gene is TRBJ2-2, the V gene TRBV30; 7 bases map to TRBD1. Input material: PBMCs. The TCR comes from a human donor in good health. Some clones in this sample may be carry-over from other donors' samples. CDR3 nucleotides: TGTGCCTGGAGCGATGGGACAGCGAACACCGGGGAGCTGTTTTTT. It is translated as CAWSDGTANTGELFF.